The 8 T cell receptor beta chains reported below all come from one sample, sequenced in a study of T cell changes during pregnancy in multiple sclerosis. Produced via immunoSEQ multiplex PCR; TCRdb's table is partial and in-frame only. The table shows around 56,000 clones, with roughly nine tenths occurring only once. The sequencing here drew on CD4+ T cells from peripheral blood mononuclear cells, taken in the third trimester of pregnancy. These receptors came from a female donor with multiple sclerosis, enrolled in a pregnancy study.

The J gene is TRBJ1-4, the V gene TRBV30; D is unresolved. CDR1 is GTSNPN and CDR2 is SVGIG in the germline V gene (reference sequence). V lost 2 bases and J 3 bases, leaving 7 bases between the germline ends. This CDR3 spans 13 amino acids. CDR3 nucleotides: TGTGCCTGGAGTTCAGACTCTAATGAAAAACTGTTTTTT. Encoded protein: CAWSSDSNEKLFF.

V is TRBV5-4 and J is TRBJ2-7, with a weak D call TRBD1 (6 bases). This CDR3 contains 16 residues. CDR1 and CDR2 (germline): SGHNT, YYREEE (reference sequence). V was clipped by 0 bases and J by 0 bases, with 13 bases between them. CDR3 coding DNA: TGTGCCAGCAGCTTGGGATTGCAGGGGCCCTCCTACGAGCAGTACTTC. Residues: CASSLGLQGPSYEQYF.

The chain combines TRBV6-1 with TRBJ1-1; D might be TRBD1 (6 bases). Trimming pared 6 bases from V and 5 bases from J, leaving 13 bases between. This CDR3 contains 13 residues. From germline, CDR1 is MNHNS and CDR2 SASEGT. CDR3 in amino acids: CASRTDSFTEAFF. CDR3 coding DNA: TGTGCCAGCAGGACGGACAGTTTTACTGAAGCTTTCTTT.

The genes are TRBV14 and TRBJ2-6, with unresolved D. The CDR3 contains 17 residues. The germline V gene has CDR1 SGHDN and CDR2 FVKESK. V was cut by 1 base and J by 2 bases, with 12 bases left in between. CDR3 protein: CASSQVPRQAGANVLTF. For the CDR3, the DNA is TGTGCCAGCAGCCAAGTTCCCAGGCAGGCTGGGGCCAACGTCCTGACTTTC.

This chain uses TRBV30 with TRBJ1-2; D uncertain. The CDR3 has 12 residues. Germline CDR1 is GTSNPN and CDR2 is SVGIG (reference sequence). V was pared by 4 bases and J by 7 bases, with 13 bases between. The chain's CDR3 is CAWNLPPGGYTF. CDR3 nucleotide sequence: TGTGCCTGGAATCTACCCCCGGGTGGCTACACCTTC.

The rearrangement uses TRBV6-5 and TRBJ1-5; a possible D gene is TRBD1 (6 bases). This CDR3 contains 15 residues. Germline CDR1 and CDR2: MNHEY and SVGAGI. V was trimmed by 4 bases and J by 3 bases, leaving 13 bases between them. In DNA, the CDR3 is TGTGCCAGCAGTTCCCTACAGGGAGACAATCAGCCCCAGCATTTT. This translates into CASSSLQGDNQPQHF.

The chain combines TRBV6-1 with TRBJ2-1, with D possibly being TRBD2 (5 bases). This CDR3 has 14 residues. Germline CDR1 and CDR2: MNHNS and SASEGT. V shed 1 base and J shed 7 bases, with 11 bases lying between them. The CDR3 DNA is TGTGCCAGCAGTGAAGACTATCGGACTAATGAGCAGTTCTTC. It encodes CASSEDYRTNEQFF.

The gene calls are TRBV10-3 and TRBJ2-1; 12 bases are shared with TRBD2. V lost 6 bases, J lost 7 bases, and 4 bases stayed unmatched. Per germline, CDR1 ENHRY and CDR2 SYGVKD. The CDR3 extends over 14 amino acids. CDR3: CAIRGGTSGNEQFF. Here the CDR3 DNA reads TGTGCCATCAGGGGGGGGACTAGCGGGAATGAGCAGTTCTTC.